This entry lists 25 T cell receptor beta chains sequenced from one sample in a study of OX40 agonist ivuxolimab in advanced cancers. This table comes from immunoSEQ multiplex PCR, and its TCRdb copy is limited to in-frame clones, with some not included. The sample lists about 35,000 clones; 84% were seen once. Specimen: CD4+ or CD8+ T cells sorted from blood, collected in a trial of the OX40 agonist ivuxolimab. Receptor source: an adult with an advanced solid tumor such as melanoma, head and neck, liver or kidney cancer.

The CDR3, as DNA: TGTGCCACCAGCAGAGATAGGCCGGGGCGGGAGACCCAGTACTTC. Residues: CATSRDRPGRETQYF. This sequence joins TRBV15 and TRBJ2-5; TRBD1 or TRBD2 may be the D gene (5 bases each). This CDR3 spans 15 amino acids. Germline CDR1 is LNHNV and CDR2 is YYDKDF (reference sequence). Trimming shortened V by 0 bases and J by 5 bases, and 13 bases separated the two germline ends.

V and J are TRBV2 and TRBJ1-1; unclear D gene. The CDR3 is 11 residues long. The V end lost 7 bases, the J end lost 6 bases, and 9 bases lay between the germline ends. Germline V gene data show CDR1 as SNHLY and CDR2 as FYNNEI. The CDR3 DNA sequence: TGTGCCAGCAAGGGTTACGCTGAAGCTTTCTTT. It codes for CASKGYAEAFF.

The chain uses TRBV9 and TRBJ1-1, with D perhaps matching TRBD1 (5 bases). The germline V and J ends were trimmed by 2 bases and 1 base, with 12 bases remaining between them. The V gene's germline CDR1 is SGDLS and CDR2 YYNGEE. The CDR3 runs 15 residues. In nucleotides, the CDR3 is TGTGCCAGCAGCGTGCTCGGGACGGCGAACACTGAAGCTTTCTTT. This sequence encodes CASSVLGTANTEAFF.

J is TRBJ1-1 and V is TRBV2; TRBD1 matches 7 bases. The CDR3 loop spans 13 amino acids. The V gene's germline CDR1 is SNHLY and CDR2 FYNNEI. The V segment lost 6 bases and the J segment 11 bases; nucleotides outside the gene matches: 12. The CDR3 sequence is CASRGQGGLSAFF. DNA for the CDR3: TGTGCCAGCAGGGGCCAAGGGGGCCTTTCGGCTTTCTTT. Complete variable domain (other parts from reference TRBV2 and TRBJ1-1): EPEVTQTPSHQVTQMGQEVILRCVPISNHLYFYWYRQILGQKVEFLVSFYNNEISEKSEIFDDQFSVERPDGSNFTLKIRSTKLEDSAMYFCASRGQGGLSAFFGQGTRLTVV.

The J gene is TRBJ2-3, the V gene TRBV29-1, with 12 bases lining up with TRBD2. J lost 1 base, V lost 4 bases, and 3 bases had no gene match. Germline CDR1 and CDR2: SQVTM and ANQGSEA. This CDR3 comprises 15 residues. The CDR3 region has the DNA TGCAGCGTTGGGACTAGCGGGATAGGCACAGATACGCAGTATTTT. Residues: CSVGTSGIGTDTQYF.

The chain recombines TRBV6-1 with TRBJ2-2; no firm D call. The CDR3 is 14 amino acids. Germline V gene data show CDR1 as MNHNS and CDR2 as SASEGT. Trimming took 8 bases from V and 1 from J, leaving 11 bases between them. The CDR3 loop reads CASSSERNTGELFF. In nucleotides, the CDR3 is TGTGCCAGCTCTTCAGAGCGGAACACCGGGGAGCTGTTTTTT.

The chain is built from TRBV7-8 and TRBJ2-2; 14 bases are a match to TRBD2. The V segment lost 5 bases and the J segment 6 bases; nucleotides outside the gene matches: 11. Germline loops: CDR1 SGHVS, CDR2 FQNEAQ. The CDR3 has 18 amino acids. The CDR3 region has the DNA TGTGCCAGCAGCCGTACTCGGGGACTAGCGGGAGACCCCGGGGAGCTGTTTTTT. Protein: CASSRTRGLAGDPGELFF. Looking up the rest from reference TRBV7-8 and TRBJ2-2 gives the full variable domain: GAGVSQSPRYKVAKRGQDVALRCDPISGHVSLFWYQQALGQGPEFLTYFQNEAQLDKSGLPSDRFFAERPEGSVSTLKIQRTQQEDSAVYLCASSRTRGLAGDPGELFFGEGSRLTVL.

This chain links TRBV6-6 with TRBJ2-7; the D gene could be TRBD1 or TRBD2 (5 bases each). The CDR3 is 13 amino acids. The germline gives CDR1 MNHNY, CDR2 SVGAGI (reference sequence). Trimming removed 6 bases from V and 5 bases from J, with 14 bases in between. CDR3 loop: CASRGPSWDEQYF. For the CDR3, the DNA is TGTGCCAGCAGGGGACCTTCCTGGGACGAGCAGTACTTC.

This clone was recorded a few times. The gene calls are TRBV2 and TRBJ2-2; 9 nucleotides line up with TRBD2. CDR3 length: 15 residues. Per germline, CDR1 SNHLY and CDR2 FYNNEI. The junction had 11 bases not matched to a gene; V was cut back by 7 bases and J by 8 bases. This CDR3 is CASTPRASGAGELFF. CDR3 DNA: TGTGCCAGCACCCCAAGGGCTAGCGGGGCGGGGGAGCTGTTTTTT. The variable domain in full, with the rest retrieved from reference TRBV2 and TRBJ2-2, is EPEVTQTPSHQVTQMGQEVILRCVPISNHLYFYWYRQILGQKVEFLVSFYNNEISEKSEIFDDQFSVERPDGSNFTLKIRSTKLEDSAMYFCASTPRASGAGELFFGEGSRLTVL.

This clone was seen a few times. V usage is TRBV6-6 and J usage is TRBJ2-2; 7 positions agree with TRBD2. Germline values: CDR1 MNHNY, CDR2 SVGAGI (reference sequence). The V and J ends lost 5 bases and 6 bases, in that order; junction bases with no gene match: 6. This CDR3 is built from 14 residues. The CDR3 nucleotides are TGTGCCAGCAGTAAGACTAGCCCAGCCGGGGAGCTGTTTTTT. It codes for CASSKTSPAGELFF.

This clone was detected only once. The chain uses TRBV28 and TRBJ1-5; no definite D call. There are 11 residues in the CDR3. Germline V lookup: CDR1 MDHEN, CDR2 SYDVKM. The germline V and J ends were trimmed by 5 bases and 9 bases, with 8 bases remaining between them. The CDR3 sequence is CASSITWPQHF. CDR3 nucleotides: TGTGCCAGCAGTATAACTTGGCCCCAGCATTTT.

J is TRBJ1-1 and V is TRBV10-1; 8 nucleotides agree with TRBD1. J was trimmed by 1 base and V by 6 bases; bases with no gene match: 7. CDR1 is WNHNN, CDR2 SYGVQD, per germline (reference sequence). This CDR3 is 15 amino acids long. CDR3 region: CASRPGGMGNTEAFF. CDR3 coding DNA: TGCGCCAGCAGACCAGGGGGCATGGGGAACACTGAAGCTTTCTTT.

About this clone itself: An end of the junction does not agree with germline; a read error may underlie this. V gene TRBV28 combines with J gene TRBJ1-1, with no clear D. CDR3 size: 14 residues. Germline V gene sequence: CDR1 MDHEN, CDR2 SYDVKM. The CDR3 DNA follows: TGTGCCAGCAGTACGTATCCGGTGTCGCGACGCGGAGGGTTT. Amino acids: CASSTYPVSRRGGF.

This rearrangement joins TRBV29-1 to TRBJ1-1; 7 bases map to TRBD1. Per the germline V gene, CDR1 is SQVTM and CDR2 is ANQGSEA. V lost 7 bases to trimming and J lost 2 bases; unmatched junction nucleotides: 4. The CDR3 extends over 12 amino acids. CDR3 bases: TGCAGCGCATGGGACAGCAACACTGAAGCTTTCTTT. Encoded protein: CSAWDSNTEAFF. The full variable domain, with the rest looked up from reference TRBV29-1 and TRBJ1-1, is SAVISQKPSRDICQRGTSLTIQCQVDSQVTMMFWYRQQPGQSLTLIATANQGSEATYESGFVIDKFPISRPNLTFSTLTVSNMSPEDSSIYLCSAWDSNTEAFFGQGTRLTVV.

The chain is built from TRBV7-3 and TRBJ2-2; the match to TRBD2 covers 7 bases. Trimming removed 0 bases from V and 10 bases from J; junction bases left unmatched: 2. In germline, CDR1 is SGHTA, CDR2 FQGTGA. The CDR3 consists of 13 residues. The CDR3 coding sequence is TGTGCCAGCAGCTTAACGCGGGAGTTGGAGCTGTTTTTT. Translating it yields CASSLTRELELFF.

The chain carries TRBV6-5 and TRBJ2-7; D not resolved. The V gene's germline CDR1 is MNHEY and CDR2 SVGAGI. The germline V and J ends were trimmed by 4 bases and 6 bases, with 7 bases remaining between them. The CDR3 covers 11 residues. CDR3 nucleotide sequence: TGTGCCAGCAGTTCGGTTAGCGAGCAGTACTTC. This sequence encodes CASSSVSEQYF.

V is TRBV5-1 and J is TRBJ2-5, with TRBD1 matching over 7 bases. Losses at the gene ends were 4 bases for V and 4 bases for J; bases not matched to a gene: 7. Germline lookup yields CDR1 SGHRS and CDR2 YFSETQ. This CDR3 contains 14 residues. The CDR3 DNA is TGCGCCAGCAGCCCTGACAGGGTCGGAGAGACCCAGTACTTC. This sequence encodes CASSPDRVGETQYF.

CDR3 sequence: CASTPWQNNSPLHF. Here the CDR3 DNA reads TGTGCCAGCACCCCGTGGCAGAATAATTCACCCCTCCACTTT. The chain couples TRBV6-1 to TRBJ1-6; D gene unclear. This CDR3 has 14 residues. The germline gives CDR1 MNHNS, CDR2 SASEGT. V was cut by 7 bases and J by 5 bases, with 12 bases left in between.

The chain links TRBV19 to TRBJ1-6; no definite D call. The V gene lost 6 bases and the J gene lost 0 bases, with 9 bases spanning the gap. Germline CDR1 is LNHDA and CDR2 is SQIVND (reference sequence). There are 15 residues in the CDR3. The CDR3 DNA reads as TGTGCCAGTAGGCCGGATGACTCCTATAATTCACCCCTCCACTTT. This sequence encodes CASRPDDSYNSPLHF.

The chain has TRBV7-8 and TRBJ1-5; D is unclear. CDR3 length: 13 residues. Trimming pared 3 bases from V and 1 base from J, leaving 4 bases between. Per germline, CDR1 SGHVS and CDR2 FQNEAQ. The CDR3 DNA sequence: TGTGCCAGCAGCTTTATGAGCAATCAGCCCCAGCATTTT. Amino acids: CASSFMSNQPQHF.

This chain uses TRBV4-1 with TRBJ2-5, with D possibly matching TRBD2 (5 bases). Germline V gene lookup returns CDR1 MGHRA and CDR2 YSYEKL. The CDR3 is made up of 13 amino acids. V was pared by 6 bases and J by 1 base, with 9 bases between. The CDR3 loop is CASSLAAQETQYF. CDR3 bases: TGCGCCAGCAGTCTAGCAGCCCAAGAGACCCAGTACTTC.

This clone has a handful of counts. The gene calls are TRBV6-1 and TRBJ1-5, with D possibly being TRBD1 (6 bases). Germline CDR1 reads MNHNS; CDR2 reads SASEGT. Trimming removed 6 bases at V and 7 bases at J, with 13 bases between. CDR3 length equals 13 residues. This CDR3 is CASRGTGYQPQHF. The CDR3 DNA reads TGTGCCAGCAGGGGAACAGGGTACCAGCCCCAGCATTTT.

V is TRBV6-1 and J is TRBJ1-1, with D possibly matching TRBD1 (5 bases). The CDR3 has 13 amino acids. From germline, CDR1 is MNHNS and CDR2 SASEGT. Trimming took off 4 bases at V and 4 bases at J, with 10 bases between the two ends. The chain's CDR3 is CASSGDPRTEAFF. CDR3 DNA: TGTGCCAGCAGTGGGGACCCGCGCACTGAAGCTTTCTTT.

This chain links TRBV19 with TRBJ1-5; D gene uncertain. The V gene's germline CDR1 is LNHDA and CDR2 SQIVND (reference sequence). CDR3 size: 14 residues. Trimming shortened V by 3 bases and J by 3 bases, and 9 bases separated the two germline ends. The CDR3 region has the DNA TGTGCCAGTAGTATCCGGCAAATCAATCAGCCCCAGCATTTT. Translated, it gives CASSIRQINQPQHF.

The sample holds a few counts of this clone. The J gene is TRBJ2-2, the V gene TRBV27; 14 bases are shared with TRBD2. This CDR3 comprises 15 residues. Germline assignment: CDR1 MNHEY and CDR2 SMNVEV (reference sequence). V was clipped by 3 bases and J by 6 bases; unmatched bases: 0. The CDR3 nucleotides read TGTGCCAGCAGTTTGGGACTAGCGGGAGCCGGGGAGCTGTTTTTT. Encoded protein: CASSLGLAGAGELFF.